This T cell receptor (beta chain) emerged from a study of cytomegalovirus exposure and HLA in healthy donors. Worth noting for this clone: Its antigen is unidentified.

13 Jbeta primers and 60 Vbeta primers were used for the PCR. Measured with immunoSEQ multiplex PCR; TCRdb has only the in-frame clones, and not every one. The sample shows about 140,000 clones, approximately 72% of them seen only once. CDR1 and CDR2 from the germline V gene are ENHRY and SYGVKD. The V end lost 6 bases, the J end lost 0 bases, and 14 bases lay between the germline ends. The CDR3 extends over 15 amino acids. Healthy donors of bone marrow made up the group. General study results and limits: There were reportedly fewer N-insertions in an Asian-associated ancestry cluster than the approximately 670-donor mean, in a later analysis. A link between a missense DCLRE1C variant and TCR beta V- and J-gene trimming emerged from a later analysis. Roughly uniform sequencing depth across donors was assumed, possibly incorrectly.

This TCR came from a man in his forties in good health and CMV-seronegative. The chain has TRBV10-3 and TRBJ1-1; no reliable D call. Sequenced: PBMCs. The CDR3 nucleotides are TGTGCCATCAGCACGGTCGTCCCAATGAACACTGAAGCTTTCTTT. Protein sequence: CAISTVVPMNTEAFF.